This T cell receptor (beta chain) was sequenced in a study of cytomegalovirus exposure and HLA in healthy donors. Points from the study as a whole: Productive rates of about 87% or about 30% were seen for most TCR beta V segments in an earlier analysis. In a later analysis, parvovirus B19, influenza, CMV and Epstein-Barr virus appeared linked to several top co-occurrence clusters. Presence/absence analyses rested on an assumption that sequencing depth was roughly uniform across donors. Rarity marked most TCR sequences, yet some public TCRs occurred in many donors.

This CDR3 is built from 15 residues. Germline values: CDR1 MNHNY, CDR2 SVGAGI (reference sequence). The V gene end was trimmed by 6 bases and the J gene end by 4 bases; junction bases not matched to a gene: 8. The primer mix had 60 Vbeta and 13 Jbeta primers. The protocol was immunoSEQ multiplex PCR, while the TCRdb copy is restricted to in-frame clones and leaves out a portion. The table has about 160,000 clones, approximately 80% seen once; the top ten hold roughly a tenth. As regards this clone: Its antigen is unknown.

The sequenced material came from PBMCs. The TCR sequence derives from a middle-aged man in good health and CMV-seropositive. The chain couples TRBV6-6 to TRBJ1-5, with 8 bases lining up with TRBD1. The CDR3 loop is CASSPPGQANQPQHF. The CDR3 coding sequence is TGTGCCAGCAGCCCGCCGGGACAGGCTAATCAGCCCCAGCATTTT.